This section outlines one TCR beta chain sequence together with its context. The data were taken from a study of control samples from healthy donors and cancer patients. TCRdb's table, derived via immunoSEQ multiplex PCR, lists solely in-frame clones and lacks some. The data show some 150,000 clones, around 91% seen once. The receptor's source is a woman in her 30s in good health. Sequencing used blood.

The CDR3 region has the DNA TGTGCCAGCAGCCAGAAGGAGACTAGCGGATATACGCAGTATTTT. It specifies CASSQKETSGYTQYF. The genes are TRBV3-1 (or the pseudogene TRBV3-2) and TRBJ2-3, with 9 bases identical to TRBD2. Trimming took 3 bases from V and 7 from J; bases not matched to a gene: 8. Germline CDR1 and CDR2: LGHDT and YNNKEL (reference sequence). The CDR3 loop spans 15 amino acids.